The table lists the clone carrying this TCR beta chain with a few counts. The data belong to a study of T-cell reconstitution after alpha-beta-depleted transplantation in children. As it was prepared, the TCRbeta library received unique molecular identifiers. TCRdb analysed the PCR reads with MiXCR anew, one entry per CDR3 protein. The data show 350,000 to 450,000 distinct CDR3 sequences, just over 20% seen once. The clonotype originates from a human donor who donated a stem cell graft to a child with acute myeloid leukemia. The sequencing used PBMCs from the stem cell graft donor, collected from the stem cell graft.

The DNA for the CDR3 is TGTGCCAGCAGTTTATGGCTCGGTACTGAAGCTTTCTTT. Its protein is CASSLWLGTEAFF. The gene calls are TRBV12-3 or TRBV12-4 and TRBJ1-1; D uncertain. V lost 2 bases, J lost 5 bases, and 9 bases lay in between. The CDR3 totals 13 residues.